A selection of T cell receptor beta chains follows, all from one sample in a study of identifying expanded T cells in peripheral blood. Generated by immunoSEQ multiplex PCR, the TCRdb table keeps only in-frame clones and is missing some. The sample gives about 50,000 clones, approximately 80% of which show up once; approximately 14% is in the top ten. Sequenced: blood. The receptors here all came from a person between 18 and 69 years old in good health. Each CDR3 is given with its conserved first and last residue. Each record gives: V gene, clone size, J gene, D gene, CDR3 DNA, CDR3 protein. D genes are given only for firm matches. Part of the rows lack a size; the others show once, few, many or a class for expanded clones.

v_call: TRBV5-1
clone_size: .
j_call: TRBJ2-1
d_call: .
cdr3_nt: TGCGCCAGCAGCTTGGCCCTCGGCGGGCGGGGGGGACAGGTCGATGAGCAGTTCTTC
cdr3_aa: CASSLALGGRGGQVDEQFF

v_call: TRBV18
clone_size: few
j_call: TRBJ2-1
d_call: .
cdr3_nt: TGTGCCAGCTCACCGCCCGGGGGCTGGAACTACAATGAGCAGTTCTTC
cdr3_aa: CASSPPGGWNYNEQFF

v_call: TRBV5-8
clone_size: once
j_call: TRBJ2-2
d_call: TRBD2
cdr3_nt: TGTGCCAGCAAGTATGGCGGGAGAGGGCGTACCGGGGAGCTGTTTTTT
cdr3_aa: CASKYGGRGRTGELFF

v_call: TRBV5-4
clone_size: .
j_call: TRBJ2-6
d_call: .
cdr3_nt: TGTGCCAGCAGCTTGGACAGGGCTGGGGCCAACGTCCTGACTTTC
cdr3_aa: CASSLDRAGANVLTF

v_call: TRBV30
clone_size: .
j_call: TRBJ1-2
d_call: .
cdr3_nt: TGTGCCTGCACTCCGGGACACTCAAACTATGGCTACACCTTC
cdr3_aa: CACTPGHSNYGYTF

v_call: TRBV6-1
clone_size: .
j_call: TRBJ2-1
d_call: TRBD2
cdr3_nt: TGTGCCAGCAGTGTGACGGCTTATGGGACGGGAGGTCGCAATGAGCAGTTCTTC
cdr3_aa: CASSVTAYGTGGRNEQFF

v_call: TRBV18
clone_size: .
j_call: TRBJ2-7
d_call: TRBD1
cdr3_nt: TGTGCCAGCTCACCGGGGACAGGGGGCTACGAGCAGTACTTC
cdr3_aa: CASSPGTGGYEQYF

v_call: TRBV9
clone_size: .
j_call: TRBJ2-5
d_call: TRBD2
cdr3_nt: TGTGCCAGCAGCGAGCGGGGGACCGGGCTACAAGAGACCCAGTACTTC
cdr3_aa: CASSERGTGLQETQYF

v_call: TRBV18
clone_size: few
j_call: TRBJ2-3
d_call: .
cdr3_nt: TGTGCCAGCTCACAATCCCTGGGCACAGATACGCAGTATTTT
cdr3_aa: CASSQSLGTDTQYF

v_call: TRBV4-3
clone_size: .
j_call: TRBJ2-1
d_call: .
cdr3_nt: TGCGCCAGCAGCCAAGATTATTCCTACAATGAGCAGTTCTTC
cdr3_aa: CASSQDYSYNEQFF

v_call: TRBV10-3
clone_size: .
j_call: TRBJ2-3
d_call: .
cdr3_nt: TGTGCCATCAGCGCCGTGGGGGTGCCAGATACGCAGTATTTT
cdr3_aa: CAISAVGVPDTQYF

v_call: TRBV7-9
clone_size: .
j_call: TRBJ2-2
d_call: .
cdr3_nt: TGTGCCAGCAGCGACCGGGCCCCGGGACCCGGGGAGCTGTTTTTT
cdr3_aa: CASSDRAPGPGELFF

v_call: TRBV20-1
clone_size: .
j_call: TRBJ2-3
d_call: .
cdr3_nt: TGCAGTGCGGGACTTTCAGATACGCAGTATTTT
cdr3_aa: CSAGLSDTQYF

v_call: TRBV11-2
clone_size: .
j_call: TRBJ1-1
d_call: .
cdr3_nt: TGTGCCAGCAGCTTTGGCACTCCGAACACTGAAGCTTTCTTT
cdr3_aa: CASSFGTPNTEAFF

v_call: TRBV11-2
clone_size: .
j_call: TRBJ2-3
d_call: .
cdr3_nt: TGTGCCAGCAGCGCGCCGGGGGACGGTACGCAGTATTTT
cdr3_aa: CASSAPGDGTQYF

v_call: TRBV28
clone_size: .
j_call: TRBJ2-1
d_call: .
cdr3_nt: TGTGCCAGCAGTTTACTAACGAATGAGCAGTTCTTC
cdr3_aa: CASSLLTNEQFF

v_call: TRBV5-6
clone_size: .
j_call: TRBJ1-2
d_call: TRBD1
cdr3_nt: TGTGCCAGCAGCTCCCCGGGACAGGGGTACTATGGCTACACCTTC
cdr3_aa: CASSSPGQGYYGYTF

v_call: TRBV6-4
clone_size: .
j_call: TRBJ1-1
d_call: TRBD1
cdr3_nt: TGTGCCAGCAGTTCGGACAGGGGGCTGGAAGCTTTCTTT
cdr3_aa: CASSSDRGLEAFF

v_call: TRBV5-4
clone_size: .
j_call: TRBJ2-3
d_call: TRBD1
cdr3_nt: TGTGCCAGCAGCAGAGGGACAGGAGTGGCAGATACGCAGTATTTT
cdr3_aa: CASSRGTGVADTQYF

v_call: TRBV21-1
clone_size: .
j_call: TRBJ1-6
d_call: .
cdr3_nt: TGTGCCTCCGGGGGGAGTTTGTCCTATAATTCACCCCTCCACTTT
cdr3_aa: CASGGSLSYNSPLHF

v_call: TRBV2
clone_size: .
j_call: TRBJ1-2
d_call: .
cdr3_nt: TGTGCCAGCAGTGGGGCGGGCCGTTTAGGCTACACCTTC
cdr3_aa: CASSGAGRLGYTF

v_call: TRBV6-1
clone_size: .
j_call: TRBJ2-3
d_call: .
cdr3_nt: TGTGCCAGCAGTGAAACCGTGGCAGATACGCAGTATTTT
cdr3_aa: CASSETVADTQYF

v_call: TRBV5-1
clone_size: .
j_call: TRBJ1-2
d_call: .
cdr3_nt: TGCGCCAGCAGCTCCACCGCCGGTGGGGCGAGCGGCTACACCTTC
cdr3_aa: CASSSTAGGASGYTF

v_call: TRBV2
clone_size: .
j_call: TRBJ1-4
d_call: .
cdr3_nt: TGTGCCAGCAGGAAGACCTCGGGGGATGAAAAACTGTTTTTT
cdr3_aa: CASRKTSGDEKLFF

v_call: TRBV11-2
clone_size: once
j_call: TRBJ2-7
d_call: TRBD1
cdr3_nt: TGTGCCAGCAGCTTAGCCGGGACAGGCTCTTCCGAGCAGTACTTC
cdr3_aa: CASSLAGTGSSEQYF

v_call: TRBV29-1
clone_size: .
j_call: TRBJ2-5
d_call: .
cdr3_nt: TGCAGCGTTCGGGCAGGCAGGGAGACCCAGTACTTC
cdr3_aa: CSVRAGRETQYF

v_call: TRBV28
clone_size: .
j_call: TRBJ2-1
d_call: TRBD2
cdr3_nt: TGTGCCAGCAGTCCTTCTAGCGGGAAAAGGGGCAATGAGCAGTTCTTC
cdr3_aa: CASSPSSGKRGNEQFF

v_call: TRBV5-1
clone_size: .
j_call: TRBJ2-7
d_call: TRBD1
cdr3_nt: TGCGCCAGCAGCTTGTTGGGGACAGGGGGCTCCGAGCAGTACTTC
cdr3_aa: CASSLLGTGGSEQYF

v_call: TRBV27
clone_size: once
j_call: TRBJ1-1
d_call: TRBD1
cdr3_nt: TGTGCCAGCAGTTTATCACATGGGACAGAGAACACTGAAGCTTTCTTT
cdr3_aa: CASSLSHGTENTEAFF

v_call: TRBV6-1
clone_size: .
j_call: TRBJ1-2
d_call: TRBD1
cdr3_nt: TGTGCCAGCAGTGTGACAGGGGCGTTCTATGGCTACACCTTC
cdr3_aa: CASSVTGAFYGYTF

v_call: TRBV6-1
clone_size: .
j_call: TRBJ2-3
d_call: .
cdr3_nt: TGTGCCAGCGGGGCTAGCACAGATACGCAGTATTTT
cdr3_aa: CASGASTDTQYF

v_call: TRBV5-8
clone_size: .
j_call: TRBJ2-7
d_call: TRBD2
cdr3_nt: TGTGCCAGCAGCCCCTTTCCGCCGACTAGCGGGAGCATTTGGTCCTACGAGCAGTACTTC
cdr3_aa: CASSPFPPTSGSIWSYEQYF

v_call: TRBV18
clone_size: .
j_call: TRBJ1-1
d_call: .
cdr3_nt: TGTGCCAGCTCACCAGGGGGCGGGAACACTGAAGCTTTCTTT
cdr3_aa: CASSPGGGNTEAFF

v_call: TRBV7-3
clone_size: .
j_call: TRBJ2-2
d_call: .
cdr3_nt: TGTGCCAGCAGTTCCACAGGGAGAGCGTTCGGGGAGCTGTTTTTT
cdr3_aa: CASSSTGRAFGELFF

v_call: TRBV30
clone_size: .
j_call: TRBJ1-2
d_call: .
cdr3_nt: TGTGCCTCCGCGTGGGACTATGGCTACACCTTC
cdr3_aa: CASAWDYGYTF

v_call: TRBV6-1
clone_size: .
j_call: TRBJ2-3
d_call: .
cdr3_nt: TGTGCCAGCAGCGACAGGGAGGGGGGATCAGATACGCAGTATTTT
cdr3_aa: CASSDREGGSDTQYF

v_call: TRBV28
clone_size: .
j_call: TRBJ1-3
d_call: .
cdr3_nt: TGTGCCAGCAGTTCCCCGGCAGGGGGAAACACCATATATTTT
cdr3_aa: CASSSPAGGNTIYF

v_call: TRBV5-4
clone_size: .
j_call: TRBJ1-1
d_call: .
cdr3_nt: TGTGCCAGCAGCTTGGCCAGGGACGGCATTCTAATGAACACTGAAGCTTTCTTT
cdr3_aa: CASSLARDGILMNTEAFF

v_call: TRBV2
clone_size: few
j_call: TRBJ2-3
d_call: TRBD2
cdr3_nt: TGTGCCAGCAGTGAAGGCAACGCGGGAGGGCCGATCACAGATACGCAGTATTTT
cdr3_aa: CASSEGNAGGPITDTQYF

v_call: TRBV19
clone_size: .
j_call: TRBJ2-6
d_call: .
cdr3_nt: TGTGCCAGTACCCGCCGGTGGGGGGCCAACGTCCTGACTTTC
cdr3_aa: CASTRRWGANVLTF

v_call: TRBV10-2
clone_size: once
j_call: TRBJ1-3
d_call: .
cdr3_nt: TGCGCCAGCAGGGACCCTTCCTCTGGAAACACCATATATTTT
cdr3_aa: CASRDPSSGNTIYF

v_call: TRBV19
clone_size: .
j_call: TRBJ1-1
d_call: .
cdr3_nt: TGTGCCAGTAGTATTTCCGCAGCTCCCGTAACTGAAGCTTTCTTT
cdr3_aa: CASSISAAPVTEAFF

v_call: TRBV6-1
clone_size: .
j_call: TRBJ1-1
d_call: TRBD1
cdr3_nt: TGTGCCAGCAGTCTTGGGACAGGGGTGACTGAAGCTTTCTTT
cdr3_aa: CASSLGTGVTEAFF

v_call: TRBV27
clone_size: .
j_call: TRBJ2-4
d_call: .
cdr3_nt: TGTGCCAGCGGTCCACCGGCCAAAAACATTCAGTACTTC
cdr3_aa: CASGPPAKNIQYF